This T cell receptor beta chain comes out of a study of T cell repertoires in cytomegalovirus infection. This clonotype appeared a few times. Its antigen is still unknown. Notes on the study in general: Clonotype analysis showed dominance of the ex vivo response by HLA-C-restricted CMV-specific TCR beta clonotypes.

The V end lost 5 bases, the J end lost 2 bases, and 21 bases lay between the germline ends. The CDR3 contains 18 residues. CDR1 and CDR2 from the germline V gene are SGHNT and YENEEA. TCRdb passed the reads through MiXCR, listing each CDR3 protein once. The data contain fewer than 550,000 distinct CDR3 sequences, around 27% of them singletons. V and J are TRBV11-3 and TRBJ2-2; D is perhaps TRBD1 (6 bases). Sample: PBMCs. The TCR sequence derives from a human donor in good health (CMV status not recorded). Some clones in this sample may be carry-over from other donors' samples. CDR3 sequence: CASSQRTGRTANTGELFF. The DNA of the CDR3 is TGTGCCAGCAGCCAACGCACCGGTAGGACAGCTAACACCGGGGAGCTGTTTTTT.